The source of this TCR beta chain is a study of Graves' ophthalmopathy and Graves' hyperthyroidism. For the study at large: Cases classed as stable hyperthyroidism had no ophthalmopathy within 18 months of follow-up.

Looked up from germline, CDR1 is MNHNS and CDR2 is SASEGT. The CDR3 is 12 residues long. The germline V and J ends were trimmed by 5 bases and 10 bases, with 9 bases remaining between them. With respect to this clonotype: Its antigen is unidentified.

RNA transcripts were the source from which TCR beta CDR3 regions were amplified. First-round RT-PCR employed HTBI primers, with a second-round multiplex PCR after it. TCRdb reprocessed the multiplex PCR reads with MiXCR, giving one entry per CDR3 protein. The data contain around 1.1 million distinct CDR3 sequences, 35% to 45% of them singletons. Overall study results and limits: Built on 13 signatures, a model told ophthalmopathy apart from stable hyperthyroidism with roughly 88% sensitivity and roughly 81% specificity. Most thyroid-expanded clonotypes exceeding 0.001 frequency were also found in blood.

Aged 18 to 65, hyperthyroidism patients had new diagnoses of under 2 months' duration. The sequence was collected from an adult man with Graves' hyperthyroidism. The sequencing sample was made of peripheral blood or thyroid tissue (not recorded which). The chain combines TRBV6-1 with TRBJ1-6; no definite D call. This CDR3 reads CASSTEDSPLHF. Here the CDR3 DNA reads TGTGCCAGCAGTACAGAGGACTCACCCCTCCACTTT.